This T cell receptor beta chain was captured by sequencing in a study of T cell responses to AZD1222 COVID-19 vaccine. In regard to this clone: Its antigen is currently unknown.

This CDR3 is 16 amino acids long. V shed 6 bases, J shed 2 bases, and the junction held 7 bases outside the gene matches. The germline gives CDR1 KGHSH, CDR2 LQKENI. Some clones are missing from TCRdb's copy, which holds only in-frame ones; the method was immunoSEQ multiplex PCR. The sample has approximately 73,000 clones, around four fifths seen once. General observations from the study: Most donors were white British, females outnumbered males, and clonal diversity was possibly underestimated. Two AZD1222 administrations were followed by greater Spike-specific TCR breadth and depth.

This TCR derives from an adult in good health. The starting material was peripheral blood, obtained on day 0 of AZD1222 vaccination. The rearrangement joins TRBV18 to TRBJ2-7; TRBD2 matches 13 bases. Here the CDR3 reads CASSGGTSGTPYEQYF. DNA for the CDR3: TGTGCCAGCTCGGGCGGGACTAGCGGGACACCCTACGAGCAGTACTTC. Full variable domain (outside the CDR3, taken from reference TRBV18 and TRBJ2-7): NAGVMQNPRHLVRRRGQEARLRCSPMKGHSHVYWYRQLPEEGLKFMVYLQKENIIDESGMPKERFSAEFPKEGPSILRIQQVVRGDSAAYFCASSGGTSGTPYEQYFGPGTRLTVT.